Following are 10 T cell receptor beta chains from one sample sequenced in a study of T cells after posttransplantation cyclophosphamide listed by TCRdb under 2016. The library was produced with the immunoSEQ multiplex PCR assay. TCRdb stores this immuneACCESS table with in-frame sequences only. Part of the clones is absent; in the studies checked, under half of the shortfall reflects unresolved V genes, and no reason is known for the rest. The table for this sample lists 25,000 to 30,000 clones; 86% of them were counted only once. The ten largest clones capture 2.5% to 4% of the sample. Sequenced: PBMCs. These receptors came from a man aged 45-65 years.

The chain recombines TRBV4-1 with TRBJ1-5; D is unclear. V was trimmed by 1 base and J by 9 bases, leaving 10 bases between them. Germline V lookup: CDR1 MGHRA, CDR2 YSYEKL. The CDR3 is 13 amino acids. The CDR3 region is CASSQGVFSPQHF. CDR3 DNA: TGCGCCAGCAGCCAAGGAGTGTTTTCGCCCCAGCATTTT.

V gene TRBV27 combines with J gene TRBJ1-3, with D tentatively TRBD1 (5 bases). V was cut by 2 bases and J by 4 bases, with 9 bases left in between. Per germline, CDR1 MNHEY and CDR2 SMNVEV (reference sequence). This CDR3 is built from 14 residues. The CDR3 is CASSLQGSGNTIYF. DNA for the CDR3: TGTGCCAGCAGTTTACAGGGTTCCGGAAACACCATATATTTT.

The chain joins TRBV5-4 to TRBJ2-1, with a possible D match to TRBD1 (6 bases). Germline V lookup: CDR1 SGHNT, CDR2 YYREEE (reference sequence). The V and J ends lost 7 bases and 7 bases respectively, with 12 bases between them. The CDR3 contains 12 residues. For the CDR3, the DNA is TGTGCCAGCGCCCGAGGGGGTAATGAGCAGTTCTTC. Translated: CASARGGNEQFF.

V usage is TRBV4-1 and J usage is TRBJ1-5; no reliable D call. CDR3 length: 18 residues. V lost 1 base to trimming and J lost 2 bases, with 18 bases between them. Per germline, CDR1 MGHRA and CDR2 YSYEKL. The DNA of the CDR3 is TGCGCCAGCAGCCAAGTCTCTATTACGGCAGGTGGCAATCAGCCCCAGCATTTT. Residues: CASSQVSITAGGNQPQHF.

V usage is TRBV5-4 and J usage is TRBJ1-1; no firm D call. Germline-derived CDR1 and CDR2 are SGHNT and YYREEE (reference sequence). This CDR3 spans 16 amino acids. The ends were cut back, 0 bases at V and 0 bases at J, with 12 bases in the middle. The CDR3 sequence is CASSLGSPGMNTEAFF. CDR3 in DNA: TGTGCCAGCAGCTTGGGGTCCCCGGGGATGAACACTGAAGCTTTCTTT.

The chain recombines TRBV7-9 with TRBJ2-1; 8 nucleotides match TRBD2. The CDR3 covers 14 residues. J gave up 7 bases and V 11 bases, and 13 bases lay outside the gene matches. Germline V gene sequence: CDR1 SEHNR, CDR2 FQNEAQ (reference sequence). The CDR3 loop reads CAGAAAGGGNEQFF. The CDR3 coding sequence is TGTGCCGGTGCGGCCGCGGGGGGAGGGAATGAGCAGTTCTTC.

The gene calls are TRBV18 and TRBJ1-2; D remains ambiguous. The germline V and J ends were trimmed by 6 bases and 4 bases, with 18 bases remaining between them. Germline V lookup: CDR1 KGHSH, CDR2 LQKENI. The CDR3 has 15 residues. CDR3 DNA sequence: TGTGCCAGCTCCCCTAGGGAGGCCCCTAGCTATGGCTACACCTTC. This encodes CASSPREAPSYGYTF.

This sequence joins TRBV4-2 and TRBJ2-7; 8 nucleotides line up with TRBD2. The assigned J gene may be wrong: the sequence end matches TRBJ2-1 better. Germline assignment: CDR1 LGHNA and CDR2 YNFKEQ. The CDR3 has 15 residues. The CDR3, as DNA: TGTGCCAGCAGCCTCAATAGCGGGGCCTACAATGAGCAGTTCTTC. Protein product: CASSLNSGAYNEQFF.

V usage is TRBV7-8 and J usage is TRBJ2-5, with 7 positions matching TRBD2. Germline CDR1 and CDR2: SGHVS and FQNEAQ. V shed 5 bases and J 9 bases; nucleotides not matched to a gene: 3. This CDR3 contains 11 residues. The CDR3 sequence: CASSGRGAQYF. The DNA for the CDR3 is TGTGCCAGCAGCGGTCGGGGGGCCCAGTACTTC.

V and J are TRBV4-2 and TRBJ2-1, with D possibly TRBD2 on 5 matching bases. The V and J ends lost 1 base and 9 bases respectively, with 13 bases between them. The CDR3 extends over 14 amino acids. The germline CDR1 and CDR2 sequences are LGHNA and YNFKEQ. The CDR3 DNA follows: TGTGCCAGCAGCCAAGTTTTCGGGGTTTCTGAGCAGTTCTTC. Its translation: CASSQVFGVSEQFF.